This T cell receptor (beta chain) appears in the sequencing data of a study of vaccination and CD4 T cells after COVID-19. Whole-study context: Post-vaccine specimens were obtained a median about 73 days after dose two (range 14 to 241).

MiXCR was run by TCRdb on the PCR reads, yielding one entry per CDR3 protein. The sample has 15,000 to 17,000 distinct CDR3 sequences; roughly three fifths are singletons. Positive PCR dates covered March to December 2020, before US Alpha, Beta and Delta variants. Germline CDR1 and CDR2: LNHDA and SQIVND (reference sequence). The V and J ends lost 5 bases and 0 bases, in that order; junction bases with no gene match: 7. There are 18 residues in the CDR3. J is TRBJ2-3 and V is TRBV19; 14 nucleotides align to TRBD2. The specimen comprised CD4+ T cells from blood, sampled after SARS-CoV-2 vaccination. The TCR was taken from a human donor who had recovered from COVID-19. The CDR3 sequence is CASSPRLAGGPSTDTQYF. The CDR3, as DNA: TGTGCCAGTAGTCCCCGACTAGCGGGAGGGCCTAGCACAGATACGCAGTATTTT.